This TCR beta chain is drawn from a study of blood T cell repertoires in COVID-19. Study overall: From the United States, Italy and Spain came samples of acute and convalescent COVID-19. The analysed material was cDNA or gDNA that came from T cells, B-cell-depleted T cells, or PBMCs.

Per the original methods: Using reference gene primer amplification, nucleated cell counts were estimated. The assay was immunoSEQ multiplex PCR, and TCRdb's table has in-frame clones only and misses some. For V, J and clone size, that table is used; D and trimming come from the DNA. This sample has approximately 24,000 clones, with about 91% found just once. V dropped 4 bases and J dropped 4 bases, with 10 bases sitting between them. This CDR3 is 13 amino acids long. The receptor comes from a human donor in a cohort sampled during active COVID-19. J is TRBJ1-2 and V is TRBV12-3 or TRBV12-4, with D unclear. The sample taken for sequencing was peripheral blood. The CDR3 region has the DNA TGTGCCAGCAGTTGGCCGGAGGGCTATGGCTACACCTTC. This encodes CASSWPEGYGYTF.